These 13 T cell receptor beta chains came from one sample sequenced in a study of cytomegalovirus exposure and HLA in healthy donors. Amplification used 60 Vbeta primers and 13 Jbeta primers. The repertoire was sequenced with immunoSEQ multiplex PCR; TCRdb's copy has only in-frame clones and lacks some. The repertoire consists of around 190,000 clones, with 65% to 85% occurring once and the leading ten covering more than 2%. Sequenced sample: PBMCs. The receptors originated from a man aged 55 to 70 in good health and CMV-seronegative.

The rearrangement joins TRBV28 to TRBJ1-1; no reliable D call. The CDR3 is 12 residues long. The V gene lost 7 bases and the J gene lost 0 bases, with 6 bases spanning the gap. Germline CDR1 and CDR2: MDHEN and SYDVKM. The chain's CDR3 is CASNMLNTEAFF. CDR3 sequence (DNA): TGTGCCAGCAACATGCTGAACACTGAAGCTTTCTTT.

Concerning this clone itself: At one end the junction does not follow the germline gene, possibly because of a read error. The chain recombines TRBV15 with TRBJ1-2; TRBD1 might be the D (5 bases). Germline assignment: CDR1 LNHNV and CDR2 YYDKDF (reference sequence). There are 18 residues in the CDR3. CDR3 region: CATSRGVFLRAGDYGYPF. The CDR3 nucleotides read TGTGCCACCAGCAGAGGTGTTTTTCTCAGGGCGGGGGACTATGGCTACCCCTTC.

J is TRBJ2-3 and V is TRBV27; 7 positions match TRBD1. Unmatched junction bases numbered 5, after V lost 7 bases and J lost 1 base. The CDR3 covers 14 residues. Germline CDR1 and CDR2: MNHEY and SMNVEV (reference sequence). CDR3 amino acids: CASKVGGGTDTQYF. The CDR3 bases are TGTGCCAGCAAGGTAGGGGGCGGCACAGATACGCAGTATTTT.

V gene TRBV7-9 combines with J gene TRBJ2-5, with D uncertain. CDR3 length equals 11 residues. Per the germline V gene, CDR1 is SEHNR and CDR2 is FQNEAQ (reference sequence). Trimming shortened V by 4 bases and J by 5 bases, and 5 bases separated the two germline ends. In DNA form, the CDR3 reads TGTGCCAGCAGCTCGGTCGAGACCCAGTACTTC. Its protein product is CASSSVETQYF.

This clone was seen more than once but under ten times. The chain couples TRBV5-1 to TRBJ2-1; 15 positions agree with TRBD2. The J segment lost 1 base and the V segment lost 4 bases, leaving 6 bases of the junction unmatched. Germline CDR1 reads SGHRS; CDR2 reads YFSETQ. This CDR3 region has 18 residues. The CDR3 DNA follows: TGCGCCAGCAGCGCCGGACTAGCGGGGGGGCGGTCCTACAATGAGCAGTTCTTC. Its protein is CASSAGLAGGRSYNEQFF.

The V call is TRBV15, the J call TRBJ2-5; D perhaps matches TRBD2 (6 bases). This CDR3 comprises 15 residues. V gave up 0 bases and J gave up 1 base, with 9 bases separating them. CDR1 is LNHNV, CDR2 YYDKDF, per germline (reference sequence). The DNA of the CDR3 is TGTGCCACCAGCAGAGATCTCGGGGGCCAAGAGACCCAGTACTTC. Translated: CATSRDLGGQETQYF. Full variable domain (outside the CDR3, taken from reference TRBV15 and TRBJ2-5): DAMVIQNPRYQVTQFGKPVTLSCSQTLNHNVMYWYQQKSSQAPKLLFHYYDKDFNNEADTPDNFQSRRPNTSFCFLDIRSPGLGDTAMYLCATSRDLGGQETQYFGPGTRLLVL.

The V and J genes are TRBV5-6 and TRBJ2-3; 9 positions agree with TRBD2. The germline gives CDR1 SGHDT, CDR2 YYEEEE. CDR3 length: 18 amino acids. V was clipped by 4 bases and J by 0 bases; unmatched bases: 12. This CDR3 is CASSQTPRGGVSTDTQYF. The DNA for the CDR3 is TGTGCCAGCAGCCAGACACCTCGCGGGGGGGTGAGCACAGATACGCAGTATTTT.

The rearrangement uses TRBV2 and TRBJ1-2, with TRBD1 identical over 8 bases. The CDR3 is 13 amino acids. Per the germline V gene, CDR1 is SNHLY and CDR2 is FYNNEI. The trim removed 7 bases at V and 6 bases at J, leaving 7 bases unmatched. The CDR3 is CASKNQGADGYTF. In DNA form, the CDR3 reads TGTGCCAGCAAGAATCAGGGGGCGGATGGCTACACCTTC.

The chain's CDR3 is CAISESGDLGYTF. The CDR3 nucleotides are TGTGCCATCAGTGAGTCGGGGGACTTGGGCTACACCTTC. The gene calls are TRBV10-3 and TRBJ1-2; a possible D gene is TRBD1 (5 bases). The V gene lost 0 bases and the J gene lost 8 bases, with 10 bases spanning the gap. There are 13 residues in the CDR3. The germline V gene has CDR1 ENHRY and CDR2 SYGVKD.

Worth noting for this clone: One end of the junction varies from germline; a read error may be responsible. The chain links TRBV27 to TRBJ1-5, with D uncertain. The CDR3 contains 11 residues. Looked up from germline, CDR1 is MNHEY and CDR2 is SMNVEV (reference sequence). The chain's CDR3 is CATGSGQPQNF. In nucleotides, the CDR3 is TGTGCCACGGGTAGTGGTCAGCCCCAGAATTTT.

This clone was found a few times. The rearrangement joins TRBV6-1 to TRBJ2-7, with D maybe TRBD1 (6 bases). From germline, CDR1 is MNHNS and CDR2 SASEGT. Deletions cut 5 bases from V and 7 bases from J, with 15 bases between. The CDR3 has 13 amino acids. The CDR3 coding sequence is TGTGCCAGCAGTTTCAACAGGGTGGGAGAGCAGTACTTC. This translates into CASSFNRVGEQYF.

This chain joins TRBV5-4 and TRBJ2-7, with D possibly matching TRBD2 (6 bases). The CDR3 sequence is 14 residues long. Germline V lookup: CDR1 SGHNT, CDR2 YYREEE (reference sequence). With 5 bases removed from V and 3 bases from J, the gap between germline ends came to 15 bases. The CDR3: CASSRGLSSYEQYF. The CDR3 nucleotides are TGTGCCAGCAGTCGGGGACTCTCTAGCTACGAGCAGTACTTC.

The chain is built from TRBV4-1 and TRBJ1-2; D is perhaps TRBD1 (6 bases). Germline-derived CDR1 and CDR2 are MGHRA and YSYEKL. Trimming removed 0 bases from V and 0 bases from J, with 17 bases in between. This CDR3 is 18 amino acids long. The CDR3 loop reads CASSQDAAGDVANYGYTF. DNA of the CDR3: TGCGCCAGCAGCCAAGATGCGGCAGGGGATGTTGCTAACTATGGCTACACCTTC.